One T cell receptor beta chain is described in this entry. Per the study methods: Nucleated cell counts were estimated from reference gene primer amplification. Data came from immunoSEQ multiplex PCR; TCRdb stores just in-frame clones and leaves some out. Clone size and V and J calls were adopted from that table, with D and trimming inferred from the DNA. The sample has 65,000 or so clones; 80% to 85% are singletons. CDR3 length: 14 residues. V lost 7 bases and J lost 7; bases outside the gene matches: 7. In germline, CDR1 is MNHEY, CDR2 SVGAGI. This specimen comes from a study of blood T cell repertoires in COVID-19. Study-level background: In each case, the material was cDNA or gDNA derived from T cells, B-cell-depleted T cells, or PBMCs.

Followed longitudinally, the Seattle patients had been enrolled during active infection. The sequenced material came from peripheral blood. The receptor's source is a man aged 25 to 40 with COVID-19, enrolled during active disease. V is TRBV6-5 and J is TRBJ2-1, with 10 bases fitting TRBD2. This CDR3 is CASIQASGRNEQFF. CDR3 DNA sequence: TGTGCCAGCATTCAGGCTAGCGGGAGAAATGAGCAGTTCTTC.